The 20 T cell receptor beta chains below were found in one sample sequenced in a study of Graves' ophthalmopathy and Graves' hyperthyroidism. Amplified material comprised TCR beta CDR3 regions derived from RNA transcripts. HTBI primers primed a first-round RT-PCR, and a second-round multiplex PCR followed. TCRdb called the multiplex PCR reads again in MiXCR, with one record for every CDR3 protein. The repertoire holds 200,000 to 250,000 distinct CDR3 sequences, around 28% seen once, with about 8.2% in the top ten. The specimen was peripheral blood. The source is a middle-aged man with Graves' ophthalmopathy.

In its sample, this clonotype was seen many times. This chain joins TRBV28 and TRBJ2-7; TRBD2 matches at 10 bases. Germline loops: CDR1 MDHEN, CDR2 SYDVKM. This CDR3 is 15 amino acids long. V was pared by 6 bases and J by 6 bases, with 11 bases of the junction left unmatched. For the CDR3, the DNA is TGTGCCAGCAGGCTGACCGGGACTAGCGTTCTCGAGCAGTACTTC. This codes for CASRLTGTSVLEQYF.

With regard to this clonotype: Being one base from a much bigger clone, this may be a read error. The chain uses TRBV11-2 and TRBJ2-7; D ambiguous. The V end lost 0 bases, the J end lost 7 bases, and 16 bases lay between the germline ends. This CDR3 is built from 15 residues. Germline CDR1 SGHAT, CDR2 FQNNGV. CDR3 in amino acids: CASSLDDTRLGEQYF. In DNA form, the CDR3 reads TGTGCCAGCAGCTTAGATGACACCCGCTTGGGAGAGCAGTACTTC. Using reference TRBV11-2 and TRBJ2-7 for the parts outside the CDR3, the full variable domain is EAGVAQSPRYKIIEKRQSVAFWCNPISGHATLYWYQQILGQGPKLLIQFQNNGVVDDSQLPKDRFSAERLKGVDSTLKIQPAKLEDSAVYLCASSLDDTRLGEQYFGPGTRLTVT.

This clonotype was counted many times. The J gene is TRBJ2-3, the V gene TRBV6-5; 7 nucleotides line up with TRBD2. V shed 4 bases, J shed 0 bases, and the junction held 7 bases outside the gene matches. The CDR3 sequence is 16 residues long. Germline V gives CDR1 MNHEY, CDR2 SVGAGI. DNA for the CDR3: TGTGCCAGCAGTTTCGGACACGGGGGGAGCACAGATACGCAGTATTTT. Its translation: CASSFGHGGSTDTQYF.

This clonotype was observed at least ten times. This chain joins TRBV11-2 and TRBJ1-1; maybe TRBD1 (6 bases). Trimming shortened V by 3 bases and J by 5 bases, and 13 bases separated the two germline ends. The CDR3 runs 14 residues. Germline V gene data show CDR1 as SGHAT and CDR2 as FQNNGV. This chain's CDR3 is CASSLGGTRTEAFF. The CDR3 DNA sequence: TGTGCCAGCAGCTTGGGGGGCACGAGGACTGAAGCTTTCTTT.

The genes are TRBV12-3 or TRBV12-4 and TRBJ2-5, with D tentatively TRBD2 (6 bases). Trimming left V 8 bases short and J 2 bases short, with 12 bases between. The CDR3 is made up of 13 amino acids. This CDR3 is CASGGTAQETQYF. The CDR3 nucleotides are TGTGCCAGCGGTGGGACTGCACAAGAGACCCAGTACTTC.

This clonotype was seen at least ten times. The chain has TRBV28 and TRBJ2-7; no clear D. This CDR3 has 13 residues. The V end lost 10 bases, the J end lost 0 bases, and 13 bases lay between the germline ends. CDR1 and CDR2 (germline): MDHEN, SYDVKM. The CDR3 sequence is CATTGDNSYEQYF. For the CDR3, the DNA is TGTGCCACCACGGGTGACAACTCCTACGAGCAGTACTTC.

This clonotype showed up many times. CDR3 sequence reads: CASSIGQGTEAFF. CDR3 coding DNA: TGTGCCAGTAGTATAGGACAGGGGACTGAAGCTTTCTTT. This chain links TRBV19 with TRBJ1-1; TRBD1 matches at 8 bases. The CDR3 covers 13 residues. The germline gives CDR1 LNHDA, CDR2 SQIVND (reference sequence). The ends lost 1 base at V and 5 bases at J; junction bases unmatched: 0.

The rearrangement uses TRBV5-1 and TRBJ2-7, with TRBD1 identical over 7 bases. With V trimmed by 5 bases and J by 3 bases, 11 bases remained unmatched. CDR1 is SGHRS and CDR2 is YFSETQ in the germline V gene. CDR3 length equals 15 residues. Here the CDR3 DNA reads TGCGCCAGCAGTTACTGGACAGGCCAAATCTACGAGCAGTACTTC. This sequence encodes CASSYWTGQIYEQYF.

This clonotype showed up many times. The gene calls are TRBV24-1 and TRBJ1-2, with 7 nucleotides matching TRBD1. The CDR3 extends over 14 amino acids. CDR1 KGHDR and CDR2 SFDVKD come from the germline V gene. V shed 4 bases and J 2 bases; nucleotides not matched to a gene: 3. CDR3 in amino acids: CATSDPGQNYGYTF. The CDR3, as DNA: TGTGCCACCAGTGACCCGGGACAGAACTATGGCTACACCTTC.

This chain connects TRBV12-3 or TRBV12-4 to TRBJ2-5; 8 bases are a match to TRBD1. This CDR3 region has 16 residues. V shed 4 bases and J 5 bases; nucleotides not matched to a gene: 12. CDR3 sequence (DNA): TGTGCCAGCAGTTCGGACAGGGTCGCTACACGGGAGACCCAGTACTTC. Its translation is CASSSDRVATRETQYF.

This clonotype showed up many times. This chain links TRBV4-1 with TRBJ1-1, with D tentatively TRBD1 (5 bases). The CDR3 is 17 amino acids. Trimming stripped 0 bases from V and 0 bases from J, with 14 bases between. Germline assignment: CDR1 MGHRA and CDR2 YSYEKL. CDR3 region: CASSQEGAGGMNTEAFF. The CDR3 DNA reads as TGCGCCAGCAGCCAAGAAGGGGCCGGTGGAATGAACACTGAAGCTTTCTTT.

This clonotype turned up a few times. The rearrangement uses TRBV6-1 and TRBJ1-3; the match to TRBD1 covers 7 bases. The germline CDR1 and CDR2 sequences are MNHNS and SASEGT. J was trimmed by 3 bases and V by 5 bases; bases with no gene match: 4. CDR3 length: 14 residues. CDR3 loop: CASSTGTDGNTIYF. CDR3 sequence (DNA): TGTGCCAGCAGTACCGGGACAGATGGAAACACCATATATTTT.

V is TRBV7-9 and J is TRBJ1-2, with a possible D match to TRBD1 (6 bases). The CDR3 loop spans 13 amino acids. V lost 5 bases and J lost 4, with 11 bases in between. Germline V gene lookup returns CDR1 SEHNR and CDR2 FQNEAQ (reference sequence). The CDR3 is CASSRDKVYGYTF. CDR3 DNA: TGTGCCAGCAGCCGGGACAAGGTCTATGGCTACACCTTC.

This clonotype was seen many times. The V call is TRBV7-6, the J call TRBJ2-7, with 7 nucleotides matching TRBD2. Germline-derived CDR1 and CDR2 are SGHVS and FNYEAQ. The trim removed 4 bases at V and 2 bases at J, leaving 11 bases unmatched. The CDR3 contains 16 residues. CDR3 DNA sequence: TGTGCCAGCAGCTCCGAAGGGCTAGCGGCTCCCTACGAGCAGTACTTC. Its translation: CASSSEGLAAPYEQYF.

In its sample, this clonotype was seen many times. The genes are TRBV7-9 and TRBJ2-2, with D maybe TRBD2 (6 bases). Germline V CDR1 and CDR2: SEHNR, FQNEAQ (reference sequence). The CDR3 is 16 residues long. The V gene lost 5 bases and the J gene lost 8 bases, with 21 bases spanning the gap. The CDR3 spells CASSQLLGGYRGELFF. The CDR3 DNA follows: TGTGCCAGCAGCCAACTCCTCGGGGGTTACCGAGGGGAGCTGTTTTTT.

This clonotype was found many times. V is TRBV12-3 or TRBV12-4 and J is TRBJ2-2; no clear D. Trimming took 7 bases from V and 9 from J, leaving 9 bases between them. The CDR3 has 11 residues. In DNA form, the CDR3 reads TGTGCCAGCACCCAAAGAAGGGAGCTGTTTTTT. It encodes CASTQRRELFF.

This clonotype was seen many times. The chain combines TRBV28 with TRBJ2-7; 7 bases line up with TRBD1. Germline V gene lookup returns CDR1 MDHEN and CDR2 SYDVKM. The trim removed 5 bases at V and 3 bases at J, leaving 7 bases unmatched. This CDR3 contains 14 residues. This CDR3 reads CASSPRTGIYEQYF. CDR3 nucleotides: TGTGCCAGCAGTCCCCGGACAGGTATCTACGAGCAGTACTTC.

The chain carries TRBV27 and TRBJ1-3, with D possibly matching TRBD1 (5 bases). The V and J ends lost 1 base and 0 bases respectively, with 13 bases between them. The germline gives CDR1 MNHEY, CDR2 SMNVEV (reference sequence). This CDR3 has 17 amino acids. The CDR3: CASSLYGAGNSGNTIYF. The CDR3 DNA reads TGTGCCAGCAGTTTATATGGGGCAGGTAACTCTGGAAACACCATATATTTT.

This clonotype was seen repeatedly, ten times or more. The chain links TRBV15 to TRBJ2-5, with 12 bases fitting TRBD2. CDR1 and CDR2 from the germline V gene are LNHNV and YYDKDF (reference sequence). J was trimmed by 4 bases and V by 5 bases; bases with no gene match: 11. The CDR3 runs 17 residues. The CDR3 DNA follows: TGTGCCACCAGCCCTTCACGGACTAGCGGGGCTGGAGAGACCCAGTACTTC. Encoded protein: CATSPSRTSGAGETQYF. Together with reference TRBV15 and TRBJ2-5, the CDR3 gives the full variable domain: DAMVIQNPRYQVTQFGKPVTLSCSQTLNHNVMYWYQQKSSQAPKLLFHYYDKDFNNEADTPDNFQSRRPNTSFCFLDIRSPGLGDTAMYLCATSPSRTSGAGETQYFGPGTRLLVL.

This clonotype has at least ten counts. This chain joins TRBV7-9 and TRBJ2-7; TRBD1 or TRBD2 may be the D gene (5 bases each). The CDR3 spans 13 residues. Germline V gene lookup returns CDR1 SEHNR and CDR2 FQNEAQ (reference sequence). Trimming took 5 bases from V and 3 from J, leaving 11 bases between them. The CDR3 DNA reads TGTGCCAGCAGCACCTCAGGGAGCTACGAGCAGTACTTC. Amino acid sequence: CASSTSGSYEQYF.